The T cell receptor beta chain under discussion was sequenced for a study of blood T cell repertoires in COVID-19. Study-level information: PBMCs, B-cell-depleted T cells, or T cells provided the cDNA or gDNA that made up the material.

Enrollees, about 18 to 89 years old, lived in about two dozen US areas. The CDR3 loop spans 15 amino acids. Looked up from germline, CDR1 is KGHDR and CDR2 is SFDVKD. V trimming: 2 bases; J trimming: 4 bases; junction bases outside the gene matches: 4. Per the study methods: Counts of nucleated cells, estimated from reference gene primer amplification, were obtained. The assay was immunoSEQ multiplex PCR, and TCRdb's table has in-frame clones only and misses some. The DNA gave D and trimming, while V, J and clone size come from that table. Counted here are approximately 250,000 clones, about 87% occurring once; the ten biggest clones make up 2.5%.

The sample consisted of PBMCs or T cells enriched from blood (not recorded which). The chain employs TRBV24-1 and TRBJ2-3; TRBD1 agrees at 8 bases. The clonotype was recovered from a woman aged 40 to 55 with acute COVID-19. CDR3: CATSDSRGPSDTQYF. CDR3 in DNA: TGTGCCACCAGTGATTCCAGGGGGCCGTCAGATACGCAGTATTTT.